This TCR beta chain was sequenced during a study of shared clonotypes between healthy human individuals. The CDR3 sequence is 16 residues long. V was trimmed by 6 bases and J by 6 bases, leaving 24 bases between them. Germline lookup yields CDR1 SGHTA and CDR2 FQGNSA. Authors' analysis steps: Without quality scores, immunoSEQ junctional reads could not be filtered like full-length reads. Clones were read by immunoSEQ multiplex PCR, and TCRdb kept only the in-frame ones, dropping some. The V and J calls and clone size come from that table; D and trimming were worked out from the DNA. The sample consists of 2,500,000 or so clones, 80% to 95% of them appearing once. Only one count was recorded for this clone.

The sequenced sample was naive CD4+ T cells from PBMCs. Described subset: CD45RA+ positively selected. The source of this sequence is a man younger than 35 in good health. Some clones in this sample may be carry-over from other donors' samples. This sequence joins TRBV7-2 and TRBJ2-7, with D perhaps assigned TRBD1 or TRBD2 (5 bases each). The CDR3 is CASSYTGTSIRGEQYF. The CDR3, as DNA: TGTGCCAGCAGTTACACCGGGACGAGCATTAGGGGCGAGCAGTACTTC.